Included here is one TCR beta chain sequence, with context. A single record per CDR3 protein comes from TCRdb applying MiXCR to the RT-PCR reads. The repertoire consists of about 540,000 distinct CDR3 sequences, with about 15% occurring once and the leading ten covering more than 9.5%. The sample comes from a study of response to subunit inactivated influenza vaccine. The CDR3 totals 12 residues. V lost 2 bases and J 8 bases, leaving 7 bases between the germline ends. Looked up from germline, CDR1 is MNHEY and CDR2 is SVGEGT. The material sequenced was PBMCs from blood, taken 11 to 12 days after vaccination. The sequence was obtained from a man in his fifties or sixties who received an inactivated influenza vaccine. The V gene is TRBV6-2 or TRBV6-3, the J gene TRBJ2-1; D is uncertain. Here the CDR3 DNA reads TGTGCCAGCAGTTACCTCCTGGATGAGCAGTTCTTC. It is translated as CASSYLLDEQFF.